The T cell receptor beta chain described here comes from a study of shared clonotypes between healthy human individuals. Trimming shortened V by 5 bases and J by 2 bases, and 19 bases separated the two germline ends. CDR1 SEHNR and CDR2 FQNEAQ come from the germline V gene (reference sequence). The CDR3 is 16 residues long. Sorted-subset replicate PCRs used 150 to 200 ng DNA, some 31,000 T cell genomes. Using immunoSEQ multiplex PCR, the repertoire was profiled, and TCRdb retains in-frame clones only, with some absent. The table lists some 2,000,000 clones, about 94% of them singletons. Whole-study results and caveats: Clonotype sharing among donors, it was expected, would be affected by sequencing depth.

This clone has only one observation. The antigen is not known. Naive CD8 cells lacked CD45RO and underwent positive selection for CCR7, leaving out terminally differentiated effector memory CD45RA+ cells. This chain uses TRBV7-9 with TRBJ2-7; possibly TRBD1 for D (6 bases). The specimen was naive CD8+ T cells sorted from blood. This TCR came from a man younger than 30 in good health. In nucleotides, the CDR3 is TGTGCCAGCAGCAACCCCAGGGGATCGGCGCCCTACGAGCAGTACTTC. This gives the protein CASSNPRGSAPYEQYF.